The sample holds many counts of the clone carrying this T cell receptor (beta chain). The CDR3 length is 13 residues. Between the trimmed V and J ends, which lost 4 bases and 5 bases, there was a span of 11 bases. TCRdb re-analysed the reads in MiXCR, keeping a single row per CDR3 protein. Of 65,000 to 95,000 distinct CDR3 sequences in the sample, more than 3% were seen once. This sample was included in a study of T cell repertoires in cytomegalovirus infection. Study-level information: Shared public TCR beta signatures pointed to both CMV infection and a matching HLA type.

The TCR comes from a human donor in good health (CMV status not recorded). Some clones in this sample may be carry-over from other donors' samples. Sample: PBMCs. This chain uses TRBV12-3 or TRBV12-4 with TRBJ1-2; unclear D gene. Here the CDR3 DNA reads TGTGCCAGCAGTTCTCCGAAACAATATGGCTACACCTTC. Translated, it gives CASSSPKQYGYTF.